Following are 6 T cell receptor beta chains from one sample sequenced in a study of cytomegalovirus exposure and HLA in healthy donors. PCR amplification relied on 60 Vbeta primers (plus 13 Jbeta primers). Assay: immunoSEQ multiplex PCR; the TCRdb copy retains only in-frame clones and omits some. The sample lists 90,000 to 100,000 clones, 76% occurring once. The sample consisted of PBMCs. These receptors all come from a man between 35 and 55 years old in good health and CMV-seronegative.

This chain connects TRBV15 to TRBJ1-6, with TRBD1 as a possible D gene (5 bases). Trimming removed 5 bases from V and 8 bases from J, with 19 bases in between. The CDR3 has 16 amino acids. Looked up from germline, CDR1 is LNHNV and CDR2 is YYDKDF (reference sequence). CDR3 bases: TGTGCCACCAGCCGCGAAACTCAGGGTTGGGATTCACCCCTCCACTTT. This gives the protein CATSRETQGWDSPLHF. Based on the CDR3 plus reference TRBV15 and TRBJ1-6, the full variable domain is DAMVIQNPRYQVTQFGKPVTLSCSQTLNHNVMYWYQQKSSQAPKLLFHYYDKDFNNEADTPDNFQSRRPNTSFCFLDIRSPGLGDTAMYLCATSRETQGWDSPLHFGNGTRLTVT.

The chain employs TRBV18 and TRBJ2-2; 8 nucleotides match TRBD2. CDR1 and CDR2 (germline): KGHSH, LQKENI. Germline trimming cut 1 base from V and 5 bases from J; bases unmatched to any gene: 6. This CDR3 region has 16 residues. This CDR3 is CASSPQPGGLTGELFF. CDR3 coding DNA: TGTGCCAGCTCACCACAGCCGGGAGGGCTTACCGGGGAGCTGTTTTTT.

The chain uses TRBV5-1 and TRBJ2-5; TRBD1 might be the D (6 bases). Trimming stripped 2 bases from V and 0 bases from J, with 17 bases between. This CDR3 comprises 17 residues. Germline CDR1 is SGHRS and CDR2 is YFSETQ. The CDR3 DNA reads as TGCGCCAGCAGCTTCCAAGGACAGAGATCGTACCAAGAGACCCAGTACTTC. Translated, it gives CASSFQGQRSYQETQYF.

This clone was picked up a small number of times. The chain links TRBV7-9 to TRBJ1-6; TRBD1 matches at 8 bases. The CDR3 extends over 18 amino acids. V was clipped by 3 bases and J by 10 bases; unmatched bases: 17. The germline gives CDR1 SEHNR, CDR2 FQNEAQ (reference sequence). The CDR3 nucleotides are TGTGCCAGCAGCTTGTCGGGACAGGAGACACTTCGGCCATCACCCCTCCACTTT. Its protein product is CASSLSGQETLRPSPLHF.

This clone was detected a few times. The rearrangement links TRBV7-3 to TRBJ2-1; 10 positions agree with TRBD2. Trimming removed 1 base from V and 4 bases from J; junction bases left unmatched: 4. Per germline, CDR1 SGHTA and CDR2 FQGTGA. This CDR3 has 16 amino acids. The CDR3 region has the DNA TGTGCCAGCAGCTTAAATCCTAGCGGGGGTTACAATGAGCAGTTCTTC. As protein: CASSLNPSGGYNEQFF.

The chain couples TRBV5-1 to TRBJ2-5, with a tentative D call TRBD2 (5 bases). CDR1 and CDR2 (germline): SGHRS, YFSETQ. The CDR3 loop spans 12 amino acids. Trimming took off 2 bases at V and 3 bases at J, with 5 bases between the two ends. The CDR3 DNA reads TGCGCCAGCAGCTTTAGCGAAGAGACCCAGTACTTC. Its protein is CASSFSEETQYF.